Listed below are T cell receptor beta chains from one sample, sequenced in a study of CD8+ T cells in alopecia areata. Method: immunoSEQ multiplex PCR; TCRdb's copy keeps in-frame clones and lacks some. This table holds 150,000 to 200,000 clones, around 54% found once. Material for sequencing was CD4+ T cells sorted from blood. The source is a human donor in good health. Both conserved end residues are part of each CDR3. The D gene is left open where the match is weak. Not every row has a clone size; where given, it reads once, few, many or a size class.

>TRBV15|-|TRBJ2-3|TRBD1
TGTGCCACCAGCAGCGGACAGGGGTCTACTAGCACAGATACGCAGTATTTT
CATSSGQGSTSTDTQYF
>TRBV2|-|TRBJ1-5|TRBD1
TGTGCCAGCAGACCTCACAGGGGGCCAGGCAATCAGCCCCAGCATTTT
CASRPHRGPGNQPQHF
>TRBV11-2|few|TRBJ2-7|TRBD2
TGTGCCAGCAGCCGTTCTAGCGGGAGTTCCTACGAGCAGTACTTC
CASSRSSGSSYEQYF
>TRBV27|once|TRBJ2-4|-
TGTGCCAGCAGTTTAGAAAGGGTAGCCAAAAACATTCAGTACTTC
CASSLERVAKNIQYF
>TRBV14|-|TRBJ2-3|TRBD1
TGTGCCAGCAGCCATCCAACAGGGGAGTCACCAGATACGCAGTATTTT
CASSHPTGESPDTQYF
>TRBV12-5|-|TRBJ2-3|-
TGTGCTAGTGGTTTGGGTACAGGGAGCAGCACAGATACGCAGTATTTT
CASGLGTGSSTDTQYF
>TRBV7-9|-|TRBJ2-7|TRBD2
TGTGCCAGCAGCAATCTAGCGGGACCCTACGAGCAGTACTTC
CASSNLAGPYEQYF
>TRBV9|-|TRBJ2-5|TRBD2
TGTGCCAGCAGCGTAGGAAGTGGGGGGGTGACCACCCAGTACTTC
CASSVGSGGVTTQYF
>TRBV4-1|-|TRBJ1-5|-
TGCGCCAGCAGCCAAGGGTCGATGATGCTTCAGCCCCAGCATTTT
CASSQGSMMLQPQHF
>TRBV25-1|-|TRBJ2-3|TRBD1
TGTGCCAGCAGTGCCCCCGACAGGGTTAGCACAGATACGCAGTATTTT
CASSAPDRVSTDTQYF
>TRBV6-5|-|TRBJ2-1|TRBD2
TGTGCCAGCTCTACCGGGACTAGCGGAGGGGGTGAGCAGTTCTTC
CASSTGTSGGGEQFF
>TRBV23-1|-|TRBJ2-5|TRBD2
TGCGCCAGCAGTCGCCCTACGACCGAAGGGGATAGCGGGAGTTCAAAGACCCAGTACTTC
CASSRPTTEGDSGSSKTQYF
>TRBV6-1|-|TRBJ1-5|TRBD1
TGTGCCAGCAGTGAGCTTGGACAGGGTCTCCGGCCCCAGCATTTT
CASSELGQGLRPQHF
>TRBV4-2|-|TRBJ2-3|-
TGTGCCAGCAGTCGGACAGTCTTGGGCACAGATACGCAGTATTTT
CASSRTVLGTDTQYF
>TRBV5-1|large|TRBJ1-3|-
TGCGCCAGCAGTCCCCAGAGCTCTGGAAACACCATATATTTT
CASSPQSSGNTIYF
>TRBV29-1|-|TRBJ2-7|-
TGCAGCGCCGGACAGTCGGGCTCCTACGAGCAGTACTTC
CSAGQSGSYEQYF
>TRBV15|-|TRBJ2-1|-
TGTGCCACCAGCAGAGTGAAACTGAGTAATGAGCAGTTCTTC
CATSRVKLSNEQFF
>TRBV19|few|TRBJ2-4|-
TGTGCCAGTAGTGCACAACGGAGGAACATTCAGTACTTC
CASSAQRRNIQYF
>TRBV29-1|once|TRBJ1-2|TRBD1
TGCAGCGTTCCTAGGCGGGGACAGGGGAATGGCTACACCTTC
CSVPRRGQGNGYTF
>TRBV7-9|-|TRBJ2-7|-
TGTGCCAGCAGCTTAGGTCAGGGGACTTACGAGCAGTACTTC
CASSLGQGTYEQYF
>TRBV30|few|TRBJ2-3|-
TGTGCCTGGAGCAGGGTCGTCGCAGATACGCAGTATTTT
CAWSRVVADTQYF
>TRBV4-1|few|TRBJ2-5|TRBD1
TGCGCCAGCAGCCGACGACAGGGGGCCGGTCAGGGAGAGACCCAGTACTTC
CASSRRQGAGQGETQYF
>TRBV28|-|TRBJ2-1|TRBD2
TGTGCCAGCAGTACGGCGGGGACTAGCGGGAGCCGGGAGTTCTTC
CASSTAGTSGSREFF
>TRBV5-1|-|TRBJ2-1|-
TGCGCCAGCAGCTTGGTTGGGGGCGCAAACAATGAGCAGTTCTTC
CASSLVGGANNEQFF
>TRBV29-1|-|TRBJ1-5|-
TGCAGCAGTGCGGACGGACTTCATCAGCCCCAGCATTTT
CSSADGLHQPQHF
>TRBV6-1|-|TRBJ2-3|-
TGTGCCAGCAGCGATGAATTTTTGGATACGCAGTATTTT
CASSDEFLDTQYF
>TRBV14|-|TRBJ1-1|-
TGTGCCAGCAGCCTCATGGACACTGAAGCTTTCTTT
CASSLMDTEAFF
>TRBV7-6|-|TRBJ2-5|TRBD1
TGTGCCAGCAGCGGACAGGGGGCCCAAGAGACCCAGTACTTC
CASSGQGAQETQYF
>TRBV7-2|few|TRBJ2-2|-
TGTGCCAGCAGCTCCTCATGGGGCACCGGGGAGCTGTTTTTT
CASSSSWGTGELFF
>TRBV30|-|TRBJ1-2|-
TGTGCCTGGAGGGACGGCGGAATCTATGGCTACACCTTC
CAWRDGGIYGYTF
>TRBV25-1|-|TRBJ1-1|-
TGTGCCAGCAGCCTGGCAGGGCCCAACACTGAAGCTTTCTTT
CASSLAGPNTEAFF
>TRBV2|few|TRBJ2-4|-
TGTGCCAGCAAAAAGAGCGAAGGCACTGGAAACATTCAGTACTTC
CASKKSEGTGNIQYF
>TRBV25-1|-|TRBJ2-1|TRBD2
TGTGCCAGCAGCGTACTAGCGGGAGTGGGTGAGCAGTTCTTC
CASSVLAGVGEQFF
>TRBV29-1|-|TRBJ2-2|-
TGCAGCGCCGATAAGTCCAACACCGGGGAGCTGTTTTTT
CSADKSNTGELFF
>TRBV4-1|-|TRBJ2-1|TRBD2
TGCGCCAGCAGCCGAGGGACTAGCGGGAGCAATGAGCAGTTCTTC
CASSRGTSGSNEQFF
>TRBV30|once|TRBJ1-2|-
TGTGCCTGGAGTGTACAGGGACTGACCCACTATGGCTACACCTTC
CAWSVQGLTHYGYTF
>TRBV6-5|few|TRBJ1-2|-
TGTGCCAGCAGTCAGAGGTTGGGAGGAGGCTACACCTTC
CASSQRLGGGYTF
>TRBV28|-|TRBJ1-2|-
TGTGCCAGCAGTTTTGGTCATGGCGGCTACACCTTC
CASSFGHGGYTF
>TRBV10-3|once|TRBJ2-7|TRBD2
TGTGCCATCGGAGGGACTAGCAGCTCCTACGAGCAGTACTTC
CAIGGTSSSYEQYF
>TRBV9|-|TRBJ2-3|-
TGTGCCAGCAGCTTCGGGACGAGAGATACGCAGTATTTT
CASSFGTRDTQYF
>TRBV19|few|TRBJ1-1|-
TGTGCCAGTAGTATGAGGGGCACTGAAGCTTTCTTT
CASSMRGTEAFF
>TRBV7-2|-|TRBJ1-2|-
TGTGCCAGCAGTAAGAGGGAGGTCTATGGCTACACCTTC
CASSKREVYGYTF
>TRBV29-1|-|TRBJ1-2|-
TGCGGGGGGACCCTGAACGATCTTAACTATGGCTACACCTTC
CGGTLNDLNYGYTF
>TRBV29-1|-|TRBJ1-1|-
TGCAGCGTTGAAGTTCCCTCGAACACTGAAGCTTTCTTT
CSVEVPSNTEAFF
>TRBV10-2|few|TRBJ1-4|-
TGCGCCAGCCGGCTAGGACAGATTAATGAAAAACTGTTTTTT
CASRLGQINEKLFF
>TRBV25-1|few|TRBJ1-2|-
TGTGCCAGCAGTGGCGGGACGGATGGCTACACCTTC
CASSGGTDGYTF
>TRBV15|-|TRBJ2-6|-
TGTGCCACCAGCGAATTCGGGGGGCCTGGGGCCAACGTCCTGACTTTC
CATSEFGGPGANVLTF
>TRBV6-5|-|TRBJ1-4|-
TGTGCCAGCGGTTGGAAGATAGGTGAAAAACTGTTTTTT
CASGWKIGEKLFF
>TRBV2|-|TRBJ1-5|-
TGTGCCAGCAGTCCTCAACAGGGCGACCAGCCCCAGCATTTT
CASSPQQGDQPQHF
>TRBV6-6|-|TRBJ2-1|TRBD1
TGTGCCAGCACAAACAGGGGCCTTTCCTACAATGAGCAGTTCTTC
CASTNRGLSYNEQFF
>TRBV30|-|TRBJ1-2|TRBD1
TGTGCCTGGACCCGGGACAGGGGCGACTATGGCTACACCTTC
CAWTRDRGDYGYTF
>TRBV29-1|-|TRBJ1-1|TRBD1
TGCAGCGGGACAGGGAACACTGAAGCTTTCTTT
CSGTGNTEAFF
>TRBV11-2|few|TRBJ1-2|TRBD1
TGTGCCAGCAGCTCCCAGGGGGCGAACTATGGCTACACCTTC
CASSSQGANYGYTF
>TRBV19|-|TRBJ2-5|-
TGTGCCAGTGGGAGGGGACACACTTCAACGTGGGAGACCCAGTACTTC
CASGRGHTSTWETQYF